These 24 T cell receptor beta chains were sequenced from one sample in a study of T cells in Graves' hyperthyroidism and ophthalmopathy. Amplified TCR beta CDR3 regions came from RNA transcripts. A set of HTBI primers served as the primers for a first-round RT-PCR of the TCR CDR3. TCRdb reanalysed the multiplex PCR reads using MiXCR and keeps one entry per CDR3 protein. The table shows hundreds of thousands of distinct CDR3 sequences, with 16% occurring only once. Input material: blood. These receptors were collected from a woman under 30 with Graves' ophthalmopathy.

This clonotype was detected ten times or more. This chain uses TRBV9 with TRBJ2-1; possible D gene TRBD2, 5 bases. This CDR3 has 13 amino acids. Germline loops: CDR1 SGDLS, CDR2 YYNGEE. The V and J ends lost 3 bases and 8 bases respectively, with 12 bases between them. CDR3 bases: TGTGCCAGCAGCGGGGGAGTCGTCCATGAGCAGTTCTTC. Its protein is CASSGGVVHEQFF.

Ten or more counts support this clonotype. The rearrangement joins TRBV7-9 to TRBJ1-1; D perhaps matches TRBD1 (5 bases). Trimming shortened V by 1 base and J by 4 bases, and 13 bases separated the two germline ends. Per germline, CDR1 SEHNR and CDR2 FQNEAQ (reference sequence). This CDR3 region has 15 residues. CDR3 DNA sequence: TGTGCCAGCAGCTTAGTGGGCGACAGAGGCACTGAAGCTTTCTTT. Its translation: CASSLVGDRGTEAFF.

This clonotype was counted between two and nine times. V usage is TRBV6-1 and J usage is TRBJ2-1, with TRBD2 matching over 8 bases. Per the germline V gene, CDR1 is MNHNS and CDR2 is SASEGT. The CDR3 is 14 amino acids. After removal of 6 bases from V and 7 bases from J, the junction contained 8 bases not matched to a gene. The CDR3 DNA sequence: TGTGCCAGCAGCCGGGGGGGCTTAGAGAATGAGCAGTTCTTC. It is translated as CASSRGGLENEQFF.

This clonotype occurred many times. This chain joins TRBV7-9 and TRBJ1-1; possible D gene TRBD1, 5 bases. The germline gives CDR1 SEHNR, CDR2 FQNEAQ (reference sequence). Between the trimmed V and J ends, which lost 3 bases and 6 bases, there was a span of 14 bases. The CDR3 length is 14 residues. CDR3 coding DNA: TGTGCCAGCAGCTTCCCGGGACGGTCGTCTGAAGCTTTCTTT. This gives the protein CASSFPGRSSEAFF.

This clonotype was seen repeatedly, ten times or more. The rearrangement joins TRBV29-1 to TRBJ1-1, with 8 bases matching TRBD1. Germline V gene lookup returns CDR1 SQVTM and CDR2 ANQGSEA. This CDR3 region has 18 residues. V was clipped by 0 bases and J by 0 bases; unmatched bases: 12. CDR3 sequence (DNA): TGCAGCGTTGAAGATCGGGGACAGGACAACTCTCTGAACACTGAAGCTTTCTTT. Its translation: CSVEDRGQDNSLNTEAFF.

This clonotype was counted at least ten times. The rearrangement joins TRBV6-2 or TRBV6-3 to TRBJ2-7; D ambiguous. There are 15 residues in the CDR3. Trimming shortened V by 2 bases and J by 3 bases, and 14 bases separated the two germline ends. Looked up from germline, CDR1 is MNHEY and CDR2 is SVGEGT. The CDR3 DNA reads as TGTGCCAGCAGTTACGGTATGGAGTTTCACTACGAGCAGTACTTC. Its translation: CASSYGMEFHYEQYF.

The sample holds many counts of this clonotype. This chain connects TRBV5-1 to TRBJ1-1, with D maybe TRBD1 (5 bases). CDR1 is SGHRS, CDR2 YFSETQ, per germline. Trimming removed 1 base at V and 3 bases at J, with 10 bases between. There are 14 residues in the CDR3. The CDR3 nucleotides read TGCGCCAGCAGCTTGAGTCCAGGGTACACTGAAGCTTTCTTT. Translation gives CASSLSPGYTEAFF. Full variable domain (missing parts from reference TRBV5-1 and TRBJ1-1): KAGVTQTPRYLIKTRGQQVTLSCSPISGHRSVSWYQQTPGQGLQFLFEYFSETQRNKGNFPGRFSGRQFSNSRSEMNVSTLELGDSALYLCASSLSPGYTEAFFGQGTRLTVV.

The table lists this clonotype with a count of one. The V call is TRBV7-9, the J call TRBJ2-1; TRBD2 matches 9 bases. Trimming cost V 7 bases and J 0 bases; bases outside gene matches: 4. CDR1 and CDR2 (germline): SEHNR, FQNEAQ (reference sequence). There are 15 residues in the CDR3. This CDR3 is CASTTSGFSYNEQFF. DNA for the CDR3: TGTGCCAGCACAACTAGCGGGTTCTCCTACAATGAGCAGTTCTTC.

This clonotype was recorded many times. This chain connects TRBV4-1 to TRBJ2-1; TRBD2 agrees at 11 bases. Germline CDR1 and CDR2: MGHRA and YSYEKL. The ends lost 1 base at V and 8 bases at J; junction bases unmatched: 4. The CDR3 loop spans 15 amino acids. The CDR3 sequence: CASSQASGGLYEQFF. CDR3 sequence (DNA): TGCGCCAGCAGCCAAGCTAGCGGGGGGCTATATGAGCAGTTCTTC.

This clonotype was observed a handful of times. A single base separates this from a much larger clone, so it may be a read error. The J gene is TRBJ2-7, the V gene TRBV3-1; D gene ambiguous. Germline V gene data show CDR1 as LGHDT and CDR2 as YNNKEL (reference sequence). The CDR3 spans 12 residues. CDR3 in amino acids: CARSQAGYEQYF. The CDR3 nucleotides read TGTGCCCGCAGCCAAGCCGGCTACGAGCAGTACTTC.

The genes are TRBV2 and TRBJ2-5; 9 nucleotides match TRBD1. Germline V gene data show CDR1 as SNHLY and CDR2 as FYNNEI. The CDR3 is made up of 15 amino acids. The trim removed 9 bases at V and 4 bases at J, leaving 12 bases unmatched. The CDR3 DNA follows: TGTGCCAGGGGGAACGACAGGGGGGGTCGAGAGACCCAGTACTTC. It yields the protein CARGNDRGGRETQYF.

The sample holds many counts of this clonotype. The chain has TRBV5-8 and TRBJ1-3; 8 bases fit TRBD1. Germline CDR1 and CDR2: SGHTS and YDEGEE. This CDR3 region has 15 residues. V shed 5 bases and J 5 bases; nucleotides not matched to a gene: 9. The CDR3: CASSKDGQGRNTIYF. The CDR3 nucleotides are TGTGCCAGCAGTAAAGACGGACAGGGCCGAAACACCATATATTTT.

This clonotype was found many times. This chain's CDR3 is CASSGGIVDGYTF. For the CDR3, the DNA is TGTGCCAGCAGTGGGGGAATCGTGGATGGCTACACCTTC. The rearrangement joins TRBV2 to TRBJ1-2; D gene ambiguous. The CDR3 is 13 residues long. Looked up from germline, CDR1 is SNHLY and CDR2 is FYNNEI. Trimming cost V 4 bases and J 6 bases, with 12 bases left between them. The full variable domain, in which reference TRBV2 and TRBJ1-2 provide the parts outside the CDR3, is EPEVTQTPSHQVTQMGQEVILRCVPISNHLYFYWYRQILGQKVEFLVSFYNNEISEKSEIFDDQFSVERPDGSNFTLKIRSTKLEDSAMYFCASSGGIVDGYTFGSGTRLTVV.

Worth noting for this clonotype: Given a much more abundant clone one base away, this may be a read error. In this CDR3 the conserved last residue, phenylalanine or tryptophan, is missing, so a read error is likely. The rearrangement joins TRBV5-1 to TRBJ1-1; 11 positions match TRBD1. In germline, CDR1 is SGHRS, CDR2 YFSETQ. The CDR3 has 17 residues. V dropped 0 bases and J dropped 6; count of bases not matched to a gene: 10. The CDR3 coding sequence is TGCGCCAGCAGCTTGGGGGTTGGGACAGGGGGGTTGGCTGAAGCTTTCCTT. Protein: CASSLGVGTGGLAEAFL.

This clonotype has ten or more counts. The chain has TRBV6-2 or TRBV6-3 and TRBJ1-1, with D perhaps matching TRBD1 (5 bases). Trimming removed 0 bases at V and 1 base at J, with 15 bases between. Germline CDR1 MNHEY, CDR2 SVGEGT. The CDR3 spans 17 residues. The CDR3: CASSYSVEGPANTEAFF. The CDR3 region has the DNA TGTGCCAGCAGTTACTCGGTGGAGGGACCCGCGAACACTGAAGCTTTCTTT.

This clonotype has a count of ten or more. The gene calls are TRBV20-1 and TRBJ1-4; maybe TRBD1 (5 bases). The CDR3 consists of 13 residues. Trimming cost V 2 bases and J 5 bases, with 9 bases left between them. Germline-derived CDR1 and CDR2 are DFQATT and SNEGSKA (reference sequence). CDR3: CSARRPGNEKLFF. CDR3 DNA: TGCAGTGCTAGAAGGCCAGGGAATGAAAAACTGTTTTTT.

This clonotype was observed a handful of times. This chain links TRBV20-1 with TRBJ1-1; unclear D gene. V was cut by 5 bases and J by 11 bases, with 12 bases left in between. There are 10 residues in the CDR3. In germline, CDR1 is DFQATT, CDR2 SNEGSKA (reference sequence). The CDR3 nucleotides are TGCAGTGCTGCCGCGGGGAACGCTTTCTTT. It codes for CSAAAGNAFF.

The chain has TRBV28 and TRBJ2-2; TRBD2 matches 10 bases. The CDR3 covers 16 residues. The J segment lost 5 bases and the V segment lost 6 bases, leaving 9 bases of the junction unmatched. Germline V gene data show CDR1 as MDHEN and CDR2 as SYDVKM. CDR3 protein: CASRPPGLATTGELFF. CDR3 bases: TGTGCCAGCAGGCCCCCGGGACTAGCGACTACCGGGGAGCTGTTTTTT.

This clonotype was picked up many times. The chain uses TRBV6-1 and TRBJ1-1; 9 bases agree with TRBD1. The V and J ends lost 5 bases and 2 bases, in that order; junction bases with no gene match: 3. Germline values: CDR1 MNHNS, CDR2 SASEGT. The CDR3 is made up of 14 amino acids. CDR3 coding DNA: TGTGCCAGCAGTTGGACAGGGGAAAACACTGAAGCTTTCTTT. The encoded protein is CASSWTGENTEAFF.

This clonotype has a count of ten or more. This chain uses TRBV28 with TRBJ2-1; 9 bases line up with TRBD2. CDR1 is MDHEN, CDR2 SYDVKM, per germline. The CDR3 is 13 residues long. The V segment lost 6 bases and the J segment 6 bases; nucleotides outside the gene matches: 3. The CDR3 DNA follows: TGTGCCAGCAGCGGGACTAGCCCCAATGAGCAGTTCTTC. Translating it yields CASSGTSPNEQFF.

Ten or more counts support this clonotype. The chain employs TRBV10-1 and TRBJ2-3; maybe TRBD1 (5 bases). Germline assignment: CDR1 WNHNN and CDR2 SYGVQD (reference sequence). Deletions cut 3 bases from V and 2 bases from J, with 12 bases between. The CDR3 length is 15 residues. CDR3 in DNA: TGCGCCAGCAGTGATGGGGCCGTAATCACAGATACGCAGTATTTT. Translated: CASSDGAVITDTQYF.

Many counts were recorded for this clonotype. The chain joins TRBV20-1 to TRBJ2-5, with a weak D call TRBD1 (6 bases). V lost 6 bases, J lost 4 bases, and 24 bases lay in between. Germline values: CDR1 DFQATT, CDR2 SNEGSKA (reference sequence). The CDR3 has 16 amino acids. CDR3 residues: CSAVPPFTGIGETQYF. CDR3 nucleotides: TGCAGTGCGGTCCCCCCCTTTACAGGGATCGGAGAGACCCAGTACTTC.

This clonotype was seen only a few times. This chain connects TRBV19 to TRBJ2-2, with TRBD1 matching 9 bases. The germline gives CDR1 LNHDA, CDR2 SQIVND (reference sequence). Trimming at V came to 5 bases and at J to 5 bases, leaving 12 bases not matched to a gene. The CDR3 covers 17 residues. CDR3 DNA: TGTGCCAGTAGTGCGCCGGGACAGGGAGTAAAAACCGGGGAGCTGTTTTTT. As protein: CASSAPGQGVKTGELFF.

A word on this clonotype: A clone one base away is much larger, so this may be a read error. The gene calls are TRBV6-1 and TRBJ2-6; TRBD2 is a possible D gene (5 bases). The CDR3 spans 23 residues. Per the germline V gene, CDR1 is MNHNS and CDR2 is SASEGT. The ends were cut back, 0 bases at V and 0 bases at J, with 27 bases in the middle. The chain's CDR3 is CASSEAPFGGRSGGISGANVLTF. The CDR3 coding sequence is TGTGCCAGCAGTGAAGCGCCGTTTGGAGGCCGCTCCGGCGGAATCTCTGGGGCCAACGTCCTGACTTTC.